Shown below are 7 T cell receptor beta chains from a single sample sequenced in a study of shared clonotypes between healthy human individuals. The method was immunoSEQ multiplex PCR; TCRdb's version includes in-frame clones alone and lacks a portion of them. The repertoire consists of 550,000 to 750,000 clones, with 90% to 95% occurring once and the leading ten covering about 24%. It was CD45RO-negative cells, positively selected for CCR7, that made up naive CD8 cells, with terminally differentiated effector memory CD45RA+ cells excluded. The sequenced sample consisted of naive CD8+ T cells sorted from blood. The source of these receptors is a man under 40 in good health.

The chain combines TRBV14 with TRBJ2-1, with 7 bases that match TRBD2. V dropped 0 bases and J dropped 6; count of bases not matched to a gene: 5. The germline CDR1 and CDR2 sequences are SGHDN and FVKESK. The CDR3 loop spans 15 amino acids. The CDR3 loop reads CASSQEREDPNEQFF. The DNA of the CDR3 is TGTGCCAGCAGCCAAGAACGGGAGGACCCCAATGAGCAGTTCTTC.

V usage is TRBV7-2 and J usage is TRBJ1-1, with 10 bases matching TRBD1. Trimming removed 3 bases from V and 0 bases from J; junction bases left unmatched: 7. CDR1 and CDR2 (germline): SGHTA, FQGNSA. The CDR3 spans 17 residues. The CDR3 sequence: CASSFRQGARMNTEAFF. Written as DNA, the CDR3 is TGTGCCAGCAGCTTCCGACAGGGGGCCCGCATGAACACTGAAGCTTTCTTT.

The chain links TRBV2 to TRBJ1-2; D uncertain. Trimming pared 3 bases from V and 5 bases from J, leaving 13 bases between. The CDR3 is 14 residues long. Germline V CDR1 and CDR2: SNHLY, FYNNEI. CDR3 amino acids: CASSDGQRRYGYTF. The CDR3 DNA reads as TGTGCCAGCAGTGATGGGCAGAGAAGGTATGGCTACACCTTC.

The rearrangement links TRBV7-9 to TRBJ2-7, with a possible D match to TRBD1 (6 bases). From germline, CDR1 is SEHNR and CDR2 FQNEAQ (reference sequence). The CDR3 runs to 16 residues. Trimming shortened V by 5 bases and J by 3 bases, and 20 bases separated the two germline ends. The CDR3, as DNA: TGTGCCAGCAGCCCCCGACAGGAGAAAAGCAGCTACGAGCAGTACTTC. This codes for CASSPRQEKSSYEQYF.

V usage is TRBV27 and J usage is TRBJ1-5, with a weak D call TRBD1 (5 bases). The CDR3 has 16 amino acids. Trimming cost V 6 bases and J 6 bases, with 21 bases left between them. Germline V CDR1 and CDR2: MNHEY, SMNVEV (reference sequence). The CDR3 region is CASSQTRPGGTQPQHF. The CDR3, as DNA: TGTGCCAGCAGCCAGACCAGGCCCGGGGGGACTCAGCCCCAGCATTTT.

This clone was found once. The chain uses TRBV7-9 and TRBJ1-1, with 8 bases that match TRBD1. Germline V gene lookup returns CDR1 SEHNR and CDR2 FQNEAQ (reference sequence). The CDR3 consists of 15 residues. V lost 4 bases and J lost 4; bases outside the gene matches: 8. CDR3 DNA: TGTGCCAGCAGCTCAACATTAACAGGGGGCACTGAAGCTTTCTTT. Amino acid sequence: CASSSTLTGGTEAFF. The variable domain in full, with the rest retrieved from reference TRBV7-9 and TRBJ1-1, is DTGVSQNPRHKITKRGQNVTFRCDPISEHNRLYWYRQTLGQGPEFLTYFQNEAQLEKSRLLSDRFSAERPKGSFSTLEIQRTEQGDSAMYLCASSSTLTGGTEAFFGQGTRLTVV.

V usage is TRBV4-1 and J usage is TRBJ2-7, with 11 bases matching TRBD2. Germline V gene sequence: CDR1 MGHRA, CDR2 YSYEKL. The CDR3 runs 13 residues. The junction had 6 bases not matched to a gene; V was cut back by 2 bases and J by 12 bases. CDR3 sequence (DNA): TGCGCCAGCAGCCAACTGACTAGCGGGATTAGGTACTTC. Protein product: CASSQLTSGIRYF.